This passage covers 21 T cell receptor beta chains from one sample sequenced in a study of blood T cell repertoires in COVID-19. Generated by immunoSEQ multiplex PCR, the TCRdb table keeps only in-frame clones and is missing some. The sample shows 170,000 or so clones, approximately 80% of them seen only once. The sequenced material came from PBMCs or T cells enriched from blood (not recorded which). The source of these receptors is a woman in her forties or fifties who had recovered from COVID-19.

Only a few counts were recorded for this clone. The chain links TRBV4-2 to TRBJ1-1, with D perhaps matching TRBD1 (6 bases). V lost 1 base and J lost 1, with 16 bases in between. CDR3 length: 17 residues. The germline gives CDR1 LGHNA, CDR2 YNFKEQ. The CDR3 sequence: CASSQGRTVGGNTEAFF. The CDR3 coding sequence is TGTGCCAGCAGCCAAGGTAGGACAGTTGGGGGGAACACTGAAGCTTTCTTT.

The chain combines TRBV5-5 with TRBJ1-5, with D possibly matching TRBD1 (6 bases). The V end lost 5 bases, the J end lost 4 bases, and 13 bases lay between the germline ends. There are 14 residues in the CDR3. Germline V gene data show CDR1 as SGHKS and CDR2 as YYEKEE (reference sequence). CDR3: CASSYGTTNQPQHF. CDR3 in DNA: TGTGCCAGCAGTTACGGGACAACTAATCAGCCCCAGCATTTT. The full variable domain, rest sourced from reference TRBV5-5 and TRBJ1-5, is DAGVTQSPTHLIKTRGQQVTLRCSPISGHKSVSWYQQVLGQGPQFIFQYYEKEERGRGNFPDRFSARQFPNYSSELNVNALLLGDSALYLCASSYGTTNQPQHFGDGTRLSIL.

Only one count was recorded for this clone. This may stem from a read error, because a much larger clone lies one nucleotide away. The gene calls are TRBV5-4 and TRBJ2-3; D remains ambiguous. V shed 4 bases and J shed 0 bases, with 3 bases lying between them. From germline, CDR1 is SGHNT and CDR2 YYREEE (reference sequence). CDR3 length: 12 residues. The CDR3 loop reads CASSQSTDTQYF. The DNA of the CDR3 is TGTGCCAGCAGCCAAAGCACAGATACGCAGTATTTT.

Comments on this clone: A much larger clone lies one base from this, so it may be a read error. V and J are TRBV5-5 and TRBJ2-6; D unresolved. Between the trimmed V and J ends, which lost 4 bases and 3 bases, there was a span of 5 bases. The CDR3 is made up of 13 amino acids. In germline, CDR1 is SGHKS, CDR2 YYEKEE (reference sequence). The CDR3 DNA sequence: TGTGCCAGCAGCCCATTTGGGGCCAACGTCCTGACTTTC. This gives the protein CASSPFGANVLTF.

This sequence joins TRBV14 and TRBJ1-2; the match to TRBD1 covers 8 bases. Looked up from germline, CDR1 is SGHDN and CDR2 is FVKESK. The V segment lost 1 base and the J segment 0 bases; nucleotides outside the gene matches: 7. This CDR3 is built from 17 residues. CDR3 DNA: TGTGCCAGCAGCCAAGTCCCGGGACAGGCCGCTAACTATGGCTACACCTTC. It codes for CASSQVPGQAANYGYTF.

The rearrangement links TRBV11-2 to TRBJ1-1; 8 nucleotides line up with TRBD1. Germline loops: CDR1 SGHAT, CDR2 FQNNGV. This CDR3 contains 15 residues. With 5 bases clipped from V and 1 base from J, the junction kept 6 bases outside the gene matches. CDR3 bases: TGTGCCAGCAGCGACGGGACAGGCCGGAACACTGAAGCTTTCTTT. Translated, it gives CASSDGTGRNTEAFF.

The chain has TRBV2 and TRBJ2-2; possible D gene TRBD1, 5 bases. This CDR3 has 14 amino acids. V lost 11 bases, J lost 2 bases, and 15 bases lay in between. Germline loops: CDR1 SNHLY, CDR2 FYNNEI. The CDR3 coding sequence is TGTGCCGGGAAGACAGAAATTAACACCGGGGAGCTGTTTTTT. It codes for CAGKTEINTGELFF. The whole variable domain, filled in from reference TRBV2 and TRBJ2-2, reads EPEVTQTPSHQVTQMGQEVILRCVPISNHLYFYWYRQILGQKVEFLVSFYNNEISEKSEIFDDQFSVERPDGSNFTLKIRSTKLEDSAMYFCAGKTEINTGELFFGEGSRLTVL.

The chain couples TRBV4-3 to TRBJ2-7; 11 bases match TRBD1. This CDR3 has 15 amino acids. From germline, CDR1 is LGHNA and CDR2 YSLEER. V trimming: 3 bases; J trimming: 4 bases; junction bases outside the gene matches: 5. The CDR3 region is CASSHRTGGFYEQYF. In DNA, the CDR3 is TGCGCCAGCAGCCACAGGACAGGGGGCTTTTACGAGCAGTACTTC.

The CDR3 protein is CASSLTSGRGNEQFF. CDR3 bases: TGTGCCAGCAGCCTGACTAGCGGGAGGGGCAATGAGCAGTTCTTC. V gene TRBV7-9 combines with J gene TRBJ2-1; 14 bases match TRBD2. Trimming at V came to 5 bases and at J to 6 bases, leaving 3 bases not matched to a gene. From germline, CDR1 is SEHNR and CDR2 FQNEAQ (reference sequence). The CDR3 length is 15 residues.

The chain carries TRBV5-5 and TRBJ2-2, with D tentatively TRBD1 (5 bases). The V end was cut by 3 bases, the J end by 4 bases, with 13 bases between. Germline V gene data show CDR1 as SGHKS and CDR2 as YYEKEE (reference sequence). The length of the CDR3 is 15 residues. The CDR3: CASSYTRVGTGELFF. CDR3 nucleotide sequence: TGTGCCAGCAGCTATACCAGGGTCGGCACCGGGGAGCTGTTTTTT.

This clone was found a few times. The chain joins TRBV5-4 to TRBJ1-4; 7 nucleotides align to TRBD1. The length of the CDR3 is 14 residues. Trimming took 4 bases from V and 3 from J; bases not matched to a gene: 3. Per germline, CDR1 SGHNT and CDR2 YYREEE (reference sequence). The CDR3 coding sequence is TGTGCCAGCAGCCCTGGACAGGCTAATGAAAAACTGTTTTTT. Translating it yields CASSPGQANEKLFF. Supplemented by reference TRBV5-4 and TRBJ1-4, the full variable domain reads ETGVTQSPTHLIKTRGQQVTLRCSSQSGHNTVSWYQQALGQGPQFIFQYYREEENGRGNFPPRFSGLQFPNYSSELNVNALELDDSALYLCASSPGQANEKLFFGSGTQLSVL.

The chain combines TRBV2 with TRBJ2-5; TRBD1 matches at 7 bases. Germline CDR1 is SNHLY and CDR2 is FYNNEI. The V segment lost 9 bases and the J segment 3 bases; nucleotides outside the gene matches: 10. The CDR3 contains 14 residues. In DNA, the CDR3 is TGTGCCAGTGCTACAGGGGTCGGGGAAGAGACCCAGTACTTC. Protein product: CASATGVGEETQYF.

The V gene is TRBV28, the J gene TRBJ2-5, with TRBD2 identical over 12 bases. Germline CDR1 and CDR2: MDHEN and SYDVKM. V trimming: 6 bases; J trimming: 10 bases; junction bases outside the gene matches: 9. The CDR3 length is 14 residues. The CDR3 spells CASSSSGRAEVQYF. DNA of the CDR3: TGTGCCAGCAGCTCTAGCGGGAGGGCCGAGGTCCAGTACTTC.

The V call is TRBV10-2, the J call TRBJ2-4; D perhaps matches TRBD1 (5 bases). V gave up 2 bases and J gave up 1 base, with 12 bases separating them. The CDR3 extends over 16 amino acids. The germline CDR1 and CDR2 sequences are WSHSY and SAAADI. CDR3 nucleotides: TGCGCCAGCAGTGAGCGGGCAGGGTGGGCCAAAAACATTCAGTACTTC. This codes for CASSERAGWAKNIQYF.

This clone has only a few counts. The gene calls are TRBV2 and TRBJ2-1; 9 positions agree with TRBD2. Germline V gives CDR1 SNHLY, CDR2 FYNNEI. The junction had 7 bases not matched to a gene; V was cut back by 3 bases and J by 10 bases. This CDR3 has 14 amino acids. The CDR3 coding sequence is TGTGCCAGCAGTGACGGTAGCGGGAGAGACGAGCAGTTCTTC. This gives the protein CASSDGSGRDEQFF.

J is TRBJ2-7 and V is TRBV19; D may be TRBD1 (5 bases). V lost 6 bases and J lost 7, with 16 bases in between. Germline CDR1 is LNHDA and CDR2 is SQIVND (reference sequence). CDR3 length equals 13 residues. The CDR3 loop is CASSQGPRWEQYF. In DNA, the CDR3 is TGTGCCAGTAGCCAGGGTCCACGTTGGGAGCAGTACTTC.

V gene TRBV7-9 combines with J gene TRBJ2-1; 9 bases agree with TRBD2. The V segment lost 5 bases and the J segment 0 bases; nucleotides outside the gene matches: 11. Germline V gene sequence: CDR1 SEHNR, CDR2 FQNEAQ (reference sequence). CDR3 length: 18 amino acids. Written as DNA, the CDR3 is TGTGCCAGCAGCCCCATAGGGCTAGCGGGGCACTCCTACAATGAGCAGTTCTTC. It yields the protein CASSPIGLAGHSYNEQFF.

The gene calls are TRBV5-4 and TRBJ2-3; 9 nucleotides line up with TRBD2. The V gene's germline CDR1 is SGHNT and CDR2 YYREEE (reference sequence). Trimming removed 4 bases from V and 2 bases from J; junction bases left unmatched: 5. CDR3 length: 15 amino acids. CDR3 DNA: TGTGCCAGCAGCAAGACTAGCGGATTCACAGATACGCAGTATTTT. Protein: CASSKTSGFTDTQYF.

The chain links TRBV28 to TRBJ1-5; D gene ambiguous. The CDR3 spans 15 residues. CDR1 and CDR2 (germline): MDHEN, SYDVKM. The V and J ends lost 1 base and 2 bases respectively, with 9 bases between them. The CDR3 is CASSLLGEGNQPQHF. As DNA, the CDR3 is TGTGCCAGCAGTTTATTGGGAGAGGGCAATCAGCCCCAGCATTTT.

V gene TRBV25-1 combines with J gene TRBJ1-2, with 7 bases lining up with TRBD1. The length of the CDR3 is 14 residues. Per germline, CDR1 MGHDK and CDR2 SYGVNS. With 3 bases clipped from V and 3 bases from J, the junction kept 4 bases outside the gene matches. The CDR3 loop is CASSDRGYYYGYTF. CDR3 sequence (DNA): TGTGCCAGCAGTGACAGGGGGTATTACTATGGCTACACCTTC.

CDR3 DNA sequence: TGTGCCAGCAGTTTACCCCCCGGGACAGGGGGCGACGAGCAGTACTTC. Encoded protein: CASSLPPGTGGDEQYF. The rearrangement uses TRBV28 and TRBJ2-7, with 12 bases aligning to TRBD1. Germline values: CDR1 MDHEN, CDR2 SYDVKM. The CDR3 covers 16 residues. Germline trimming cut 2 bases from V and 5 bases from J; bases unmatched to any gene: 7.